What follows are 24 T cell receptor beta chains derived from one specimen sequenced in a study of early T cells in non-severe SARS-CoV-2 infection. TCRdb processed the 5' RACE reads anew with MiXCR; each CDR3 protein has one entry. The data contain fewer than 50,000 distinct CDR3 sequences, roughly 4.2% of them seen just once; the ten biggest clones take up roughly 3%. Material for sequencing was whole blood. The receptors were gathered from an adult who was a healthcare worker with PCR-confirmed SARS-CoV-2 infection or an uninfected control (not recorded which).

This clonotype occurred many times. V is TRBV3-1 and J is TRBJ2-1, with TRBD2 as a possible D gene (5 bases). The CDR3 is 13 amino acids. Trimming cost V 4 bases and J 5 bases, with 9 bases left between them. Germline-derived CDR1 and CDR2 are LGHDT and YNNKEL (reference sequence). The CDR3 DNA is TGTGCCAGCAGCCGGACTGTAAACAATGAGCAGTTCTTC. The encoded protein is CASSRTVNNEQFF.

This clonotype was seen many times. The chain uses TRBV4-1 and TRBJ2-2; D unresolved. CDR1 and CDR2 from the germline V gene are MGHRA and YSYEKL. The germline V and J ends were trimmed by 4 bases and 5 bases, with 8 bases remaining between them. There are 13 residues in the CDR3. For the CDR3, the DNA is TGCGCCAGCAGCCCCCAGCTAACCGGGGAGCTGTTTTTT. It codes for CASSPQLTGELFF.

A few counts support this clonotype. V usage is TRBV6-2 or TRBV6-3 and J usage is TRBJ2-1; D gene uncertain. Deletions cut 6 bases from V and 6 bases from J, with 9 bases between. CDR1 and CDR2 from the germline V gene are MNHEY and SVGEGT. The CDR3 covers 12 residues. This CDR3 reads CASRQNSNEQFF. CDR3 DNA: TGTGCCAGCAGGCAAAACTCCAATGAGCAGTTCTTC.

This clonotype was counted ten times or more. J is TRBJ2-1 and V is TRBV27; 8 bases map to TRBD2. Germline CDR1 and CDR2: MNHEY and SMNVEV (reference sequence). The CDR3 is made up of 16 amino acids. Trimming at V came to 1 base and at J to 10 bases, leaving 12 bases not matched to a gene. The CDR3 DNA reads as TGTGCCAGCAGTTTATATCCCCCCGGAGGCGGGGGGGAGCAGTTCTTC. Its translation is CASSLYPPGGGGEQFF.

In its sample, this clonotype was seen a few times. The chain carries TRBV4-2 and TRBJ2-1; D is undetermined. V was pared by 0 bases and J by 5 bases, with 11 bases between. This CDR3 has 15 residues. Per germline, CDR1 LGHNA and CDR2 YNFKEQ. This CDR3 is CASSQDRGVDNEQFF. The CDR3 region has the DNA TGTGCCAGCAGCCAAGATAGAGGTGTGGACAATGAGCAGTTCTTC.

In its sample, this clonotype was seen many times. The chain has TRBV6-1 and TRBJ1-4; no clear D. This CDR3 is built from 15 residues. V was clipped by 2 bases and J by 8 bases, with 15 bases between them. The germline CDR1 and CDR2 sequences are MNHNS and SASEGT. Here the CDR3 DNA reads TGTGCCAGCAGTGAAAAGTTGTCAGGACGAGAAAAACTGTTTTTT. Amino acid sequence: CASSEKLSGREKLFF.

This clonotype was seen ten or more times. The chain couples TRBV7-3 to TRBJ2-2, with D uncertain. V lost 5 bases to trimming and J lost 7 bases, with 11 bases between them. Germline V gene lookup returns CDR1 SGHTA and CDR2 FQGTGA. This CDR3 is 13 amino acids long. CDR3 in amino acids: CASSPLEVGELFF. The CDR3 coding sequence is TGTGCCAGCAGCCCGTTAGAGGTCGGGGAGCTGTTTTTT.

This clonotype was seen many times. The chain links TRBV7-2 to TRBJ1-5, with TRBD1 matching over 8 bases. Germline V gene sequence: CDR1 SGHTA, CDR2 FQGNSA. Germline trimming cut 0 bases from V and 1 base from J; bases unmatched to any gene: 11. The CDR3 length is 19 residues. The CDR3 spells CASSLAWDYQGASNQPQHF. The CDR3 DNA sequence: TGTGCCAGCAGCTTAGCGTGGGATTATCAGGGGGCGAGCAATCAGCCCCAGCATTTT.

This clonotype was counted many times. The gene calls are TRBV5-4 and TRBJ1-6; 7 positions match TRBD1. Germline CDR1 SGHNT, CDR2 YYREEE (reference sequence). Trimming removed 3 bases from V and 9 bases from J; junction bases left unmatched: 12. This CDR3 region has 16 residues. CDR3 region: CASSSNRGIEGSPLHF. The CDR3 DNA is TGTGCCAGCAGCTCTAACAGGGGAATCGAGGGTTCACCCCTCCACTTT. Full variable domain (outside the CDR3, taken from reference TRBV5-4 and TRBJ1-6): ETGVTQSPTHLIKTRGQQVTLRCSSQSGHNTVSWYQQALGQGPQFIFQYYREEENGRGNFPPRFSGLQFPNYSSELNVNALELDDSALYLCASSSNRGIEGSPLHFGNGTRLTVT.

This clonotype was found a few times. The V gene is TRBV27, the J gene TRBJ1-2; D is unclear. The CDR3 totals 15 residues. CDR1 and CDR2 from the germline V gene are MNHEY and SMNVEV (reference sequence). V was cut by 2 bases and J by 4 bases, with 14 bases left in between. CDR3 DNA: TGTGCCAGCAGTTTAGGAGGGTCCTTAGTCTATGGCTACACCTTC. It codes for CASSLGGSLVYGYTF.

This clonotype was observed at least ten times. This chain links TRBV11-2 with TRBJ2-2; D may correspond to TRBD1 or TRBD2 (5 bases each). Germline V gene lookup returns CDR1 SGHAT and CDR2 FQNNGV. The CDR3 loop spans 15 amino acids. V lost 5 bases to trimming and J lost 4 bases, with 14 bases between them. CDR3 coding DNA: TGTGCCAGCAGCCGACTCGGGGCGGGCACCGGGGAGCTGTTTTTT. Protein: CASSRLGAGTGELFF.

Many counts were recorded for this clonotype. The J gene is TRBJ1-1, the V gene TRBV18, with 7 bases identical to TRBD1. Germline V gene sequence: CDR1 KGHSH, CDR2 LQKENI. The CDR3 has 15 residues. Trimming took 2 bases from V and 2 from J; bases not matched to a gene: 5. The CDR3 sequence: CASSPDHRGNTEAFF. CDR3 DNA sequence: TGTGCCAGCTCACCAGATCACAGGGGAAACACTGAAGCTTTCTTT.

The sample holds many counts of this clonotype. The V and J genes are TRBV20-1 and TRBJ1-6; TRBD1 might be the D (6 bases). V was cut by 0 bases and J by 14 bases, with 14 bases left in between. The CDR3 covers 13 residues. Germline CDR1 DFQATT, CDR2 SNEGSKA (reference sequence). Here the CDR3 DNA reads TGCAGTGCTAGAGATCAGCAGGGGTTAACCCTCCACTTT. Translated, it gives CSARDQQGLTLHF.

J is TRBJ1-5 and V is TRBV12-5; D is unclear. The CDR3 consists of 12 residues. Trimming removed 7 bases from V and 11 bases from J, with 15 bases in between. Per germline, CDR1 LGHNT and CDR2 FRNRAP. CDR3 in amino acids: CASALAGQAQHF. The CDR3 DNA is TGTGCTAGTGCCTTAGCCGGCCAGGCCCAGCATTTT. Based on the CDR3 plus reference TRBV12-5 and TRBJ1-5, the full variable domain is DARVTQTPRHKVTEMGQEVTMRCQPILGHNTVFWYRQTMMQGLELLAYFRNRAPLDDSGMPKDRFSAEMPDATLATLKIQPSEPRDSAVYFCASALAGQAQHFGDGTRLSIL.

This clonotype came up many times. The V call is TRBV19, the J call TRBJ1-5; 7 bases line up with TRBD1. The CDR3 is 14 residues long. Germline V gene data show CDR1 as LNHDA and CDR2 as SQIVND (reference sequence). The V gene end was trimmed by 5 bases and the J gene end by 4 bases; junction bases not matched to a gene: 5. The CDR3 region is CASSLLDRNQPQHF. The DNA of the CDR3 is TGTGCCAGTAGTCTCCTGGACAGGAATCAGCCCCAGCATTTT.

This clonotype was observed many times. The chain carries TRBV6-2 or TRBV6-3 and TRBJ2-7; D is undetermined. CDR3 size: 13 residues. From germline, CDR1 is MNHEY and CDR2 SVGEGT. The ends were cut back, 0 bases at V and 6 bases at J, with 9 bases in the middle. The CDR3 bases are TGTGCCAGCAGTTACTCTCCCTCGCTCGAGCAGTACTTC. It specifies CASSYSPSLEQYF.

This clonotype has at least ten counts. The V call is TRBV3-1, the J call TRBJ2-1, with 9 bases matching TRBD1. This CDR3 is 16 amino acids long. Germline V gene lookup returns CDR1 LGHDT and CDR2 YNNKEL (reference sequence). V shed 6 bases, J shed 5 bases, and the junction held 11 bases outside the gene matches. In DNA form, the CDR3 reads TGTGCCAGCAGTCCCAGGACAGGGGACCTACACAATGAGCAGTTCTTC. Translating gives CASSPRTGDLHNEQFF.

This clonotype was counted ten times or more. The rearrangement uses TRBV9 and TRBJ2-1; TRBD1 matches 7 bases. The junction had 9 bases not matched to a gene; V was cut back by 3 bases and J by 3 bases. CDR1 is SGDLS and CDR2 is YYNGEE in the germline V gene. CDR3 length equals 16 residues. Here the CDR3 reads CASSDNTGTVYNEQFF. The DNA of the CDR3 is TGTGCCAGCAGCGATAACACCGGGACAGTCTACAATGAGCAGTTCTTC.

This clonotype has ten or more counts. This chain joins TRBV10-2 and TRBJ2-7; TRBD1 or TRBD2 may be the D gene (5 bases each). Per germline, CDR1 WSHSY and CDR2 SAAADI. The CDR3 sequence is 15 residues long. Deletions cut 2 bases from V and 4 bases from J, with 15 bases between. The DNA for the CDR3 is TGCGCCAGCAGTGAGACCGGGACGGTAGGATACGAGCAGTACTTC. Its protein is CASSETGTVGYEQYF.

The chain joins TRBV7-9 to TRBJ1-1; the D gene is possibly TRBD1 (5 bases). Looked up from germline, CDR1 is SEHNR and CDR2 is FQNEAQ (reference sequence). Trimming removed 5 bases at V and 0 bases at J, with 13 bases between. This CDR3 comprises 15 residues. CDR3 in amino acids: CASSPGAQLNTEAFF. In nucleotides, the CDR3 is TGTGCCAGCAGCCCCGGGGCACAGCTGAACACTGAAGCTTTCTTT.

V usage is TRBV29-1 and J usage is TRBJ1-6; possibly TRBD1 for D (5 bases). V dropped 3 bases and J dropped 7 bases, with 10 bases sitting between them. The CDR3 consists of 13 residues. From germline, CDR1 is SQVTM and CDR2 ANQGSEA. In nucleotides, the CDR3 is TGCAGCGTTGAGGAGGGGCTAAATTCACCCCTCCACTTT. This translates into CSVEEGLNSPLHF.

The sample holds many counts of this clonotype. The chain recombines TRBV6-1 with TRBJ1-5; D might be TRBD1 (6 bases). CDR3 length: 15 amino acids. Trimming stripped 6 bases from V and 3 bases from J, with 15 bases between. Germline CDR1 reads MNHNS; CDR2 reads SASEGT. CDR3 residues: CASSLEGGANQPQHF. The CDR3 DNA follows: TGTGCCAGCAGCCTAGAGGGGGGAGCCAATCAGCCCCAGCATTTT.

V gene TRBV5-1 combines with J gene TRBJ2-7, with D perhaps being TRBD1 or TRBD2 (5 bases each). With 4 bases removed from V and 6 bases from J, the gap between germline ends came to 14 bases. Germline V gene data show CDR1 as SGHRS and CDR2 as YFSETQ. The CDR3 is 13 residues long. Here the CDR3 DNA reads TGCGCCAGCAGCCGGGACGGCGCAAGCGAGCAGTACTTC. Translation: CASSRDGASEQYF.

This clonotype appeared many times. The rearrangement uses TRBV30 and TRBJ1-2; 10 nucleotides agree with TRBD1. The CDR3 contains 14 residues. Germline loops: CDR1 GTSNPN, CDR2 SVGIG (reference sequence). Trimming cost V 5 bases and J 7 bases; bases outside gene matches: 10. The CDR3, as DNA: TGTGCCTGGGCCGGGACAGGGGCTTTCCCTGGCTACACCTTC. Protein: CAWAGTGAFPGYTF.